The next 17 T cell receptor beta chains were all read from a single sample in a study of T cells after yellow fever vaccination (dated by TCRdb to about 2019). This specimen's treatment or condition label, per the study, means: live attenuated yellow fever vaccine strain. Library prep was done by 5' RACE. Sequencing was carried out with an Illumina HiSeq 2500. The raw public data were reprocessed by TCRdb itself: fastp quality trimming at Q25, MiXCR clonotype calling, in-frame beta chains only. Entries that share a CDR3 protein sequence are merged under the most common genes and DNA. The table for this sample lists hundreds of thousands of distinct CDR3 sequences; 15% to 20% of them were counted only once. The top ten hold 13% to 15% of the sample. This sample comprised PBMCs, obtained 15 days after the yellow fever booster vaccination. The source is a man aged 25-45 years who received the YFV17D yellow fever vaccine.

Concerning this clonotype: Sequence at one end of the junction differs from germline and may be a read error. This rearrangement joins TRBV20-1 to TRBJ2-6, with D unclear. Germline assignment: CDR1 DFQATT and CDR2 SNEGSKA (reference sequence). The CDR3 contains 16 residues. The chain's CDR3 is CCARDGGTSGANVLTF. The CDR3 nucleotides read TGCTGTGCTAGAGATGGCGGAACCTCTGGGGCCAACGTCCTGACTTTC.

This clonotype was recorded a few times. J is TRBJ2-1 and V is TRBV11-2; D remains unclear. This CDR3 has 14 residues. V lost 2 bases to trimming and J lost 6 bases, with 11 bases between them. Germline values: CDR1 SGHAT, CDR2 FQNNGV. The CDR3 protein is CASSLFGPGNEQFF. Here the CDR3 DNA reads TGTGCCAGCAGCTTATTCGGTCCGGGCAATGAGCAGTTCTTC.

The gene calls are TRBV3-1 and TRBJ2-2; 8 bases align to TRBD1. Germline V gives CDR1 LGHDT, CDR2 YNNKEL (reference sequence). V shed 0 bases and J 5 bases; nucleotides not matched to a gene: 23. The CDR3 consists of 22 residues. The chain's CDR3 is CASSQEGPQGARGKKETGELFF. The CDR3 region has the DNA TGTGCCAGCAGCCAAGAAGGACCGCAGGGGGCGAGGGGAAAGAAGGAAACCGGGGAGCTGTTTTTT.

The V and J genes are TRBV10-3 and TRBJ2-7, with no clear D. Trimming removed 3 bases from V and 2 bases from J, with 2 bases in between. CDR3 size: 11 residues. CDR1 ENHRY and CDR2 SYGVKD come from the germline V gene. The CDR3 is CAISDTYEQYF. CDR3 DNA sequence: TGTGCCATCAGTGACACCTACGAGCAGTACTTC.

J is TRBJ2-3 and V is TRBV5-1; 7 positions match TRBD1. The CDR3 loop spans 15 amino acids. CDR1 is SGHRS and CDR2 is YFSETQ in the germline V gene. J lost 4 bases, V lost 0 bases, and 5 bases had no gene match. The chain's CDR3 is CASSLGTTGADTQYF. For the CDR3, the DNA is TGCGCCAGCAGCTTGGGCACTACAGGGGCAGATACGCAGTATTTT. Full variable domain (missing parts from reference TRBV5-1 and TRBJ2-3): KAGVTQTPRYLIKTRGQQVTLSCSPISGHRSVSWYQQTPGQGLQFLFEYFSETQRNKGNFPGRFSGRQFSNSRSEMNVSTLELGDSALYLCASSLGTTGADTQYFGPGTRLTVL.

The chain recombines TRBV9 with TRBJ2-1, with no clear D. The germline CDR1 and CDR2 sequences are SGDLS and YYNGEE. The CDR3 runs 14 residues. Trimming removed 2 bases from V and 6 bases from J, with 12 bases in between. The CDR3 DNA sequence: TGTGCCAGCAGCGTCGGAGTCATGAGCAATGAGCAGTTCTTC. Residues: CASSVGVMSNEQFF.

The sample holds a few counts of this clonotype. V usage is TRBV4-3 and J usage is TRBJ1-6; D is ambiguous. Germline V gene data show CDR1 as LGHNA and CDR2 as YSLEER. The CDR3 extends over 15 amino acids. V gave up 1 base and J gave up 11 bases, with 15 bases separating them. The CDR3 spells CASSQGYSTPPPLHF. CDR3 nucleotide sequence: TGCGCCAGCAGCCAAGGGTACAGTACTCCACCACCCCTCCACTTT.

This chain connects TRBV5-6 to TRBJ2-1; 7 nucleotides align to TRBD2. V shed 0 bases, J shed 4 bases, and the junction held 10 bases outside the gene matches. Looked up from germline, CDR1 is SGHDT and CDR2 is YYEEEE. This CDR3 comprises 17 residues. The DNA of the CDR3 is TGTGCCAGCAGCTTGGCAGGAAGCGGGGTACCTTACAATGAGCAGTTCTTC. This translates into CASSLAGSGVPYNEQFF.

V is TRBV7-2 and J is TRBJ1-5; D is uncertain. V was shortened by 2 bases and J by 0 bases, with 5 bases between the two germline ends. This CDR3 contains 14 residues. Per the germline V gene, CDR1 is SGHTA and CDR2 is FQGNSA. The CDR3 region has the DNA TGTGCCAGCAGCTTAATGAGTAGCAATCAGCCCCAGCATTTT. It is translated as CASSLMSSNQPQHF.

In its sample, this clonotype was seen a few times. The J gene is TRBJ2-5, the V gene TRBV27, with D tentatively TRBD1 (6 bases). Per germline, CDR1 MNHEY and CDR2 SMNVEV (reference sequence). The CDR3 runs to 15 residues. Between the trimmed V and J ends, which lost 6 bases and 4 bases, there was a span of 18 bases. Here the CDR3 DNA reads TGTGCCAGCAGCCCTATGGCAGGGGCGGTAGAGACCCAGTACTTC. Amino acids: CASSPMAGAVETQYF.

In this sample, this clonotype turned up a few times. V usage is TRBV6-2 or TRBV6-3 and J usage is TRBJ2-7, with D unclear. The CDR3 extends over 13 amino acids. The germline gives CDR1 MNHEY, CDR2 SVGEGT. The V end lost 5 bases, the J end lost 3 bases, and 11 bases lay between the germline ends. CDR3: CASSQARYYEQYF. The CDR3 coding sequence is TGTGCCAGCAGTCAAGCTAGGTACTACGAGCAGTACTTC.

V gene TRBV4-3 combines with J gene TRBJ2-7, with D perhaps TRBD2 (6 bases). The CDR3 consists of 15 residues. Trimming cost V 1 base and J 3 bases, with 13 bases left between them. Germline CDR1 and CDR2: LGHNA and YSLEER. CDR3 in DNA: TGCGCCAGCAGCCAAGGGCCCCCGGGGGACTACGAGCAGTACTTC. Amino acid sequence: CASSQGPPGDYEQYF.

J is TRBJ2-5 and V is TRBV10-2, with D unresolved. Germline CDR1 and CDR2: WSHSY and SAAADI. The V end was cut by 5 bases, the J end by 7 bases, with 14 bases between. This CDR3 region has 13 residues. CDR3 in amino acids: CASSPSLSGTQYF. DNA of the CDR3: TGCGCCAGCAGTCCCTCCTTGTCGGGGACCCAGTACTTC.

There are a few counts of this clonotype. The chain combines TRBV20-1 with TRBJ1-1, with 9 bases lining up with TRBD1. This CDR3 comprises 13 residues. The J segment lost 1 base and the V segment lost 6 bases, leaving 3 bases of the junction unmatched. Germline CDR1 and CDR2: DFQATT and SNEGSKA (reference sequence). In nucleotides, the CDR3 is TGCAGTGCAAAACAGGGGGCGAACACTGAAGCTTTCTTT. Its protein is CSAKQGANTEAFF.

This clonotype showed up just a few times. V is TRBV29-1 and J is TRBJ2-1; tentative D call: TRBD2 (6 bases). CDR1 and CDR2 (germline): SQVTM, ANQGSEA. The CDR3 loop spans 11 amino acids. Trimming shortened V by 7 bases and J by 8 bases, and 12 bases separated the two germline ends. The CDR3 sequence is CSADGGHEQFF. The CDR3 DNA is TGCAGCGCCGACGGGGGTCATGAGCAGTTCTTC.

This chain's CDR3 is CASSLLGHRNTEAFF. CDR3 in DNA: TGTGCCAGCAGCTTATTAGGACACCGGAACACTGAAGCTTTCTTT. The gene calls are TRBV7-2 and TRBJ1-1; a weak D match, TRBD1 (5 bases). Germline CDR1 reads SGHTA; CDR2 reads FQGNSA. V lost 2 bases and J 1 base, leaving 11 bases between the germline ends. The CDR3 runs 15 residues. The entire variable domain, with the rest obtained from reference TRBV7-2 and TRBJ1-1, is as follows: GAGVSQSPSNKVTEKGKDVELRCDPISGHTALYWYRQSLGQGLEFLIYFQGNSAPDKSGLPSDRFSAERTGGSVSTLTIQRTQQEDSAVYLCASSLLGHRNTEAFFGQGTRLTVV.

This clonotype was observed at least ten times. The chain joins TRBV19 to TRBJ2-3, with 7 bases lining up with TRBD1. Germline assignment: CDR1 LNHDA and CDR2 SQIVND (reference sequence). This CDR3 comprises 16 residues. V was clipped by 4 bases and J by 2 bases; unmatched bases: 9. The CDR3 bases are TGTGCCAGTAGTAGACCGGGACAGAGATACACAGATACGCAGTATTTT. Translation gives CASSRPGQRYTDTQYF.